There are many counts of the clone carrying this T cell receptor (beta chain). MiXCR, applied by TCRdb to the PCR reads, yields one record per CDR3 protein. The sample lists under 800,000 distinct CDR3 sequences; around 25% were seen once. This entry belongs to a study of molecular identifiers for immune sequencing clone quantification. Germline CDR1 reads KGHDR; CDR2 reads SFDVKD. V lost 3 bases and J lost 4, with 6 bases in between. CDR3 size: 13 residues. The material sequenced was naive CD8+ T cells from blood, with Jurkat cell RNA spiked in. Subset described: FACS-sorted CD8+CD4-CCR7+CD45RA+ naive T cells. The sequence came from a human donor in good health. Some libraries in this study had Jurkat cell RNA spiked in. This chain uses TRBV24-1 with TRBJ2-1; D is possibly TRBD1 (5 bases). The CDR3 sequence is CATSDKGYNEQFF. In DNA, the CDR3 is TGTGCCACCAGTGATAAGGGGTACAATGAGCAGTTCTTC.